Included here is one T cell receptor (beta chain) sequence, with context. What it recognizes is unknown. The sample comes from a study of response to subunit inactivated influenza vaccine. Study-wide findings and caveats: Each seasonal influenza vaccination, the authors suggested, recruits few new T cells.

TCRdb re-analysed the RT-PCR reads in MiXCR, keeping a single row per CDR3 protein. Of 650,000 to 850,000 distinct CDR3 sequences listed, around 13% are singletons. This receptor was identified in a man between 45 and 60 years old who received an inactivated influenza vaccine. The material was PBMCs from blood, obtained 14 to 15 days before vaccination.

The CDR3 is CASSHRSRGDGEKLFF. DNA for the CDR3: TGTGCCAGCAGCCATCGGTCTCGAGGAGATGGTGAAAAACTGTTTTTT. V usage is TRBV11-2 and J usage is TRBJ1-4; D not resolved. Germline V CDR1 and CDR2: SGHAT, FQNNGV. Deletions cut 5 bases from V and 7 bases from J, with 20 bases between. This CDR3 has 16 amino acids.